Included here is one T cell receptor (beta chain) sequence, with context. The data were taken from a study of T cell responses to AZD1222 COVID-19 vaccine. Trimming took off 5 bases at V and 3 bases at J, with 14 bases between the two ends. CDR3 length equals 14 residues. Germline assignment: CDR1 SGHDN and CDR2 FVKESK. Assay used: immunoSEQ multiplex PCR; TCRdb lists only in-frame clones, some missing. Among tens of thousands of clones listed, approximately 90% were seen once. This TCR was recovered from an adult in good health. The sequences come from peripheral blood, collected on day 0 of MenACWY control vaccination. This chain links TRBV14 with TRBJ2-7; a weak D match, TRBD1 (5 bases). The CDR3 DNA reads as TGTGCCAGCAGCGACAGATACCTAGGCTACGAGCAGTACTTC. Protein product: CASSDRYLGYEQYF.